This note documents a single T cell receptor (beta chain) sequence. What it binds is not known. 13 Jbeta primers and 60 Vbeta primers were used for the PCR. TCRdb's table, derived via immunoSEQ multiplex PCR, lists solely in-frame clones and lacks some. Among 110,000 or so clones, around four fifths were seen once, and the ten largest hold about 7.7%. V lost 0 bases and J lost 2; bases outside the gene matches: 3. CDR1 is SGDLS and CDR2 is YYNGEE in the germline V gene. The CDR3 is 16 residues long. This sample was taken from a study of cytomegalovirus exposure and HLA in healthy donors. Overall study context: Researchers found that more than 70% of 300 to 450 genotyped donors fell within the Caucasian-associated ancestry cluster. Findings and caveats of the study: In a later analysis, more than 15,000 TCR beta sequences were associated with HLA alleles at 0.05 false discovery rate. A later analysis linked a missense variant in DCLRE1C to the trimming of TCR beta V and J genes.

The chain links TRBV9 to TRBJ2-1, with 9 bases aligning to TRBD2. The sequencing sample was made of PBMCs. The source is a woman between 45 and 65 years old in good health and CMV-seropositive. CDR3 coding DNA: TGTGCCAGCAGCGTAGTGGTAGCGGGGGCCTACAATGAGCAGTTCTTC. It is translated as CASSVVVAGAYNEQFF.